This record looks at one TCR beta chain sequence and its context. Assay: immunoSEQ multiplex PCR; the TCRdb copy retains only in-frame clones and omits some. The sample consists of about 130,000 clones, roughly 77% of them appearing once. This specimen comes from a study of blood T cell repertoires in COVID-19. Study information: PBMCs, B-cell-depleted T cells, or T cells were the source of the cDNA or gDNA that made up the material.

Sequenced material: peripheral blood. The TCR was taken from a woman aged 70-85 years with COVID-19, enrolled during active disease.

CDR3 nucleotides: TGTGCCACCAGGGACAGAGCCTACGAGCAGTACTTC. Protein: CATRDRAYEQYF. The V call is TRBV10-3, the J call TRBJ2-7; 7 positions agree with TRBD1. V was pared by 10 bases and J by 2 bases, with 5 bases of the junction left unmatched. Germline V lookup: CDR1 ENHRY, CDR2 SYGVKD. The CDR3 totals 12 residues.